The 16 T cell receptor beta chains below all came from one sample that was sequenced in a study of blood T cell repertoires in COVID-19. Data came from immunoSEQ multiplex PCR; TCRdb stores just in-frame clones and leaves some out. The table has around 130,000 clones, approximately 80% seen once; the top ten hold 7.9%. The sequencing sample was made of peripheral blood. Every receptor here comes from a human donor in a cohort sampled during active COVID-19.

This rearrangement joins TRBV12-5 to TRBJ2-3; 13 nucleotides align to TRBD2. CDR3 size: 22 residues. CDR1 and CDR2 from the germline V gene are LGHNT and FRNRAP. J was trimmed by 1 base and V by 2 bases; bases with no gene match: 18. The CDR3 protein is CASGLKYFLGLAGIIGTDTQYF. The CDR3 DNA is TGTGCTAGTGGTTTGAAGTACTTTCTGGGACTAGCGGGAATCATTGGCACAGATACGCAGTATTTT.

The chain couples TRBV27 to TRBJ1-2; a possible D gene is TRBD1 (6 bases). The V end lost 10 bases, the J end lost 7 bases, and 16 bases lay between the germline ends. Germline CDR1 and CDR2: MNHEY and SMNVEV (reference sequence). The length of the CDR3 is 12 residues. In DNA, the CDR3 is TGTGCCACCAGAACAGGGTTTAGTGGCTACACCTTC. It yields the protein CATRTGFSGYTF.

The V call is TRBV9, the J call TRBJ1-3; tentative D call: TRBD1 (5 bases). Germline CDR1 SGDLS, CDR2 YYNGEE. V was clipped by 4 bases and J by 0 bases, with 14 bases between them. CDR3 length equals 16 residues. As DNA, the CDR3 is TGTGCCAGCAGCTCCTCCGGGGGACCCTCTGGAAACACCATATATTTT. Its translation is CASSSSGGPSGNTIYF.

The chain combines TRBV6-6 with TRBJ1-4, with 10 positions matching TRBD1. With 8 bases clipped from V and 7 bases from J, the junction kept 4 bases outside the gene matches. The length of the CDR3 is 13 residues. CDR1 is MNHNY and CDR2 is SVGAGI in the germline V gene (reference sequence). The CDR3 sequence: CASPGQGIEKLFF. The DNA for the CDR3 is TGTGCCAGCCCGGGACAGGGGATTGAAAAACTGTTTTTT.

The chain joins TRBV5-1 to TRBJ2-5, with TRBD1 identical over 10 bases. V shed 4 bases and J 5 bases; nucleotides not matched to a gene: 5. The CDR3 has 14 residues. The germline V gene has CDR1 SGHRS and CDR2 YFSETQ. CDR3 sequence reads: CASSDRQGAETQYF. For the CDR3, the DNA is TGCGCCAGCAGCGACCGACAGGGGGCGGAGACCCAGTACTTC.

The CDR3 spells CARSYSLPGGSHYEQYF. The CDR3 bases are TGTGCCAGAAGCTACTCCCTTCCGGGGGGGTCCCACTACGAGCAGTACTTC. This rearrangement joins TRBV5-3 to TRBJ2-7; 8 nucleotides align to TRBD2. TRBV5-3 is an ORF; its function is uncertain. The CDR3 is made up of 17 amino acids. The ends lost 3 bases at V and 3 bases at J; junction bases unmatched: 14.

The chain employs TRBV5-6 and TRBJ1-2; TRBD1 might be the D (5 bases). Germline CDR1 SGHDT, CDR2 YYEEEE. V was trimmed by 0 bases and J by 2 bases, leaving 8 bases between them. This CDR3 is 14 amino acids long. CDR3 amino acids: CASSLVGLNYGYTF. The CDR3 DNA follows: TGTGCCAGCAGCTTGGTGGGGCTGAACTATGGCTACACCTTC.

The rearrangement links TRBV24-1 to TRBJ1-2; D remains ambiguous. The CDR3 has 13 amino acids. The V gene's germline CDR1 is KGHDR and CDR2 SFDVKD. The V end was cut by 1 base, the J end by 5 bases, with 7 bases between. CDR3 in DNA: TGTGCCACCAGTGATTTATGGGAGTATGGCTACACCTTC. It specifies CATSDLWEYGYTF.

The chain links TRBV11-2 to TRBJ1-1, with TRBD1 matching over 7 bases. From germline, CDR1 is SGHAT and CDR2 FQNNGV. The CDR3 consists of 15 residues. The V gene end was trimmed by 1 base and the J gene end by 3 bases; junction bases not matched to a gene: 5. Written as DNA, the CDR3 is TGTGCCAGCAGCTTAGGCCGAAGGGGGCACACTGAAGCTTTCTTT. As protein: CASSLGRRGHTEAFF.

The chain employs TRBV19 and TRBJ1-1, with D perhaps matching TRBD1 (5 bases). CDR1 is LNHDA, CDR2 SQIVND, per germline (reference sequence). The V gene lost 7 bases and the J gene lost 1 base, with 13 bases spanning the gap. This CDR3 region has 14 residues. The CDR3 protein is CASIQQGANTEAFF. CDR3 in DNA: TGTGCCAGTATACAACAAGGGGCGAACACTGAAGCTTTCTTT.

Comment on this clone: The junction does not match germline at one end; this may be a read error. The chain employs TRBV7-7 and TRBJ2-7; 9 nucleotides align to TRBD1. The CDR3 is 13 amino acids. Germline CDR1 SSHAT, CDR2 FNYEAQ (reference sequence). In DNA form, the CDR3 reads TGTGCTAGCAGCTCAGGGACAGGGAACGAGCAGTACTTC. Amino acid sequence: CASSSGTGNEQYF.

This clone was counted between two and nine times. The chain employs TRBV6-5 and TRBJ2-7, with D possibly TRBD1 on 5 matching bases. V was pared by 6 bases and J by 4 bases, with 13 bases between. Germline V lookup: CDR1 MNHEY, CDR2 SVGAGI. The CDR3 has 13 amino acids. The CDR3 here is CASSLGVEYEQYF. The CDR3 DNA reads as TGTGCCAGCAGCCTAGGGGTGGAGTACGAGCAGTACTTC.

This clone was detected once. CDR3 residues: CASRTSGGSYEQYF. The CDR3 DNA is TGTGCCAGCAGGACTAGCGGGGGGTCCTACGAGCAGTACTTC. V and J are TRBV5-4 and TRBJ2-7, with 13 bases fitting TRBD2. The germline V gene has CDR1 SGHNT and CDR2 YYREEE (reference sequence). The CDR3 totals 14 residues. Trimming at V came to 5 bases and at J to 1 base, leaving 0 bases not matched to a gene. Filled out from reference TRBV5-4 and TRBJ2-7, the complete variable domain reads ETGVTQSPTHLIKTRGQQVTLRCSSQSGHNTVSWYQQALGQGPQFIFQYYREEENGRGNFPPRFSGLQFPNYSSELNVNALELDDSALYLCASRTSGGSYEQYFGPGTRLTVT.

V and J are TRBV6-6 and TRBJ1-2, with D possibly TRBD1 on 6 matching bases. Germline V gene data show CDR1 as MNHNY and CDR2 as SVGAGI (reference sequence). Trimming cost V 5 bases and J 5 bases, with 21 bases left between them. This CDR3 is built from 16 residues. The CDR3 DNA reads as TGTGCCAGCAGTCGAACCTGGACAGATTCCGTGTATGGCTACACCTTC. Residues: CASSRTWTDSVYGYTF.

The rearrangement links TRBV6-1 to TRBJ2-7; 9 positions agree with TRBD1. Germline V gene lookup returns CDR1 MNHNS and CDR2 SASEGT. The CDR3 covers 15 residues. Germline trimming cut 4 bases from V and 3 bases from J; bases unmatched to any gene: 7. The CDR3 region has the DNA TGTGCCAGCAGTGGAGCGGACAGGGGTTACTACGAGCAGTACTTC. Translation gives CASSGADRGYYEQYF.

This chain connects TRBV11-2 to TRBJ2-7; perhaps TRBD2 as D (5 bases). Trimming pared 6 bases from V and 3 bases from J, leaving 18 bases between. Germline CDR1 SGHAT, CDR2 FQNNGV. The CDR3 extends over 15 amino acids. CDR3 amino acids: CASSEGELRHYEQYF. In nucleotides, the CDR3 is TGTGCCAGCAGTGAGGGAGAGCTCCGGCACTACGAGCAGTACTTC.